The 32 T cell receptor beta chains reported below all come from one sample, sequenced in a study of blood T cell repertoires in COVID-19. Data came from immunoSEQ multiplex PCR; TCRdb stores just in-frame clones and leaves some out. The data hold 90,000 to 95,000 clones, with more than 75% observed a single time. The sequenced material came from peripheral blood. These receptors were obtained from a woman aged 80 or over with active COVID-19.

This clone has only a few counts. This chain joins TRBV7-9 and TRBJ1-3; the D gene is possibly TRBD1 (6 bases). The V and J ends lost 5 bases and 8 bases respectively, with 16 bases between them. Germline V lookup: CDR1 SEHNR, CDR2 FQNEAQ (reference sequence). This CDR3 has 14 residues. The CDR3 DNA sequence: TGTGCCAGCAGCACCCTGACAGGAAAGTACACCATATATTTT. Encoded protein: CASSTLTGKYTIYF.

The chain has TRBV7-2 and TRBJ2-3; 8 bases agree with TRBD2. V gave up 5 bases and J gave up 3 bases; unmatched junction bases: 13. The germline V gene has CDR1 SGHTA and CDR2 FQGNSA. The CDR3 is 17 residues long. For the CDR3, the DNA is TGTGCCAGCAGCCTAATATTACCGGGACTAGAGACAGATACGCAGTATTTT. Translated, it gives CASSLILPGLETDTQYF.

The V gene is TRBV6-5, the J gene TRBJ1-5; 8 nucleotides align to TRBD1. The CDR3 is made up of 13 amino acids. Germline CDR1 and CDR2: MNHEY and SVGAGI. V was clipped by 5 bases and J by 6 bases; unmatched bases: 3. CDR3 residues: CASSRTGIQPQHF. For the CDR3, the DNA is TGTGCCAGCAGTAGGACAGGGATTCAGCCCCAGCATTTT.

This chain links TRBV11-2 with TRBJ2-4, with 12 bases matching TRBD2. Germline assignment: CDR1 SGHAT and CDR2 FQNNGV. After removal of 6 bases from V and 6 bases from J, the junction contained 3 bases not matched to a gene. The CDR3 spans 14 residues. The CDR3 protein is CASSSTSGRNIQYF. The DNA for the CDR3 is TGTGCCAGCAGTTCGACTAGCGGGAGAAACATTCAGTACTTC.

This clone has only a few counts. J is TRBJ2-5 and V is TRBV5-8, with 7 bases matching TRBD2. Trimming removed 2 bases from V and 0 bases from J; junction bases left unmatched: 4. The length of the CDR3 is 15 residues. Germline V gene lookup returns CDR1 SGHTS and CDR2 YDEGEE. This chain's CDR3 is CASSFGTTYQETQYF. The DNA for the CDR3 is TGTGCCAGCAGCTTTGGGACTACGTACCAAGAGACCCAGTACTTC.

This rearrangement joins TRBV28 to TRBJ1-2, with 9 positions matching TRBD1. Germline CDR1 MDHEN, CDR2 SYDVKM. J lost 1 base, V lost 2 bases, and 2 bases had no gene match. This CDR3 has 15 residues. This CDR3 is CASSLLTGGNYGYTF. CDR3 sequence (DNA): TGTGCCAGCAGTTTACTGACAGGGGGTAACTATGGCTACACCTTC.

This chain connects TRBV6-5 to TRBJ2-1; 9 bases are a match to TRBD2. V lost 0 bases to trimming and J lost 8 bases; unmatched junction nucleotides: 5. CDR3 length: 15 residues. The V gene's germline CDR1 is MNHEY and CDR2 SVGAGI. The CDR3 nucleotides are TGTGCCAGCAGTTACTCCGCGGGAGGGAGCCATGAGCAGTTCTTC. Amino acids: CASSYSAGGSHEQFF.

The CDR3 DNA sequence: TGTGCCAGCAGTCTACAGAAAAACTATGGCTACACCTTC. Protein sequence: CASSLQKNYGYTF. J is TRBJ1-2 and V is TRBV2; D is unclear. Trimming took 5 bases from V and 2 from J, leaving 9 bases between them. This CDR3 has 13 amino acids. Germline CDR1 reads SNHLY; CDR2 reads FYNNEI.

The J gene is TRBJ2-3, the V gene TRBV6-1; D unresolved. V was clipped by 3 bases and J by 6 bases, with 16 bases between them. Germline V gives CDR1 MNHNS, CDR2 SASEGT. This CDR3 region has 15 residues. The CDR3, as DNA: TGTGCCAGCAGTGATCCGCGGAGCCCCTGGGATACGCAGTATTTT. As protein: CASSDPRSPWDTQYF.

A single count supports this clone. This chain connects TRBV2 to TRBJ2-1; D is uncertain. The germline CDR1 and CDR2 sequences are SNHLY and FYNNEI. CDR3 size: 12 residues. V was shortened by 10 bases and J by 8 bases, with 15 bases between the two germline ends. The CDR3 reads CATDGWAHEQFF. DNA of the CDR3: TGTGCCACCGATGGCTGGGCCCATGAGCAGTTCTTC. Using reference TRBV2 and TRBJ2-1 for the parts outside the CDR3, the full variable domain is EPEVTQTPSHQVTQMGQEVILRCVPISNHLYFYWYRQILGQKVEFLVSFYNNEISEKSEIFDDQFSVERPDGSNFTLKIRSTKLEDSAMYFCATDGWAHEQFFGPGTRLTVL.

V usage is TRBV19 and J usage is TRBJ1-5, with 9 bases that match TRBD1. Germline loops: CDR1 LNHDA, CDR2 SQIVND (reference sequence). There are 13 residues in the CDR3. Losses at the gene ends were 9 bases for V and 6 bases for J; bases not matched to a gene: 6. CDR3: CASGDRVVQPQHF. CDR3 DNA sequence: TGTGCCAGCGGGGACAGGGTGGTTCAGCCCCAGCATTTT.

A remark on this clone: The junction differs from germline at one of its ends, possibly a read error. The same CDR3 is also encoded by other DNA sequences in this sample. The V and J genes are TRBV14 and TRBJ1-5; tentative D call: TRBD1 (5 bases). The CDR3 covers 15 residues. Germline CDR1 reads SGHDN; CDR2 reads FVKESK. CDR3: CASSQDRGFTGPQHF. The CDR3, as DNA: TGTGCTAGCAGCCAAGATCGCGGTTTTACAGGGCCCCAGCATTTT.

The genes are TRBV21-1 and TRBJ2-7; the D call TRBD1 from the table was never checked on the DNA. TRBV21-1 corresponds to a pseudogene. The CDR3 has 15 residues. In nucleotides, the CDR3 is TGTGCCAGCAGCAAAGTGGGGACAGGCCCTAGGGAGCAGTACTTC. As protein: CASSKVGTGPREQYF.

The chain is built from TRBV29-1 and TRBJ2-7, with a weak D call TRBD1 (5 bases). Germline values: CDR1 SQVTM, CDR2 ANQGSEA. Trimming removed 3 bases from V and 2 bases from J, with 11 bases in between. This CDR3 has 13 amino acids. The CDR3 DNA follows: TGCAGCGTTGATAACCCAGGGACCTACGAGCAGTACTTC. Translating gives CSVDNPGTYEQYF.

Turning to this clone: Compared with germline, one end of the junction differs, possibly owing to a read error. V is TRBV18 and J is TRBJ1-2; unclear D gene. The CDR3 covers 13 residues. The germline V gene encodes CDR1 KGHSH and CDR2 LQKENI. The CDR3 loop is CTSSPQRRVGYTF. The CDR3 DNA sequence: TGTACCAGCTCACCACAGCGGAGAGTAGGCTACACCTTC. Based on the CDR3 plus reference TRBV18 and TRBJ1-2, the full variable domain is NAGVMQNPRHLVRRRGQEARLRCSPMKGHSHVYWYRQLPEEGLKFMVYLQKENIIDESGMPKERFSAEFPKEGPSILRIQQVVRGDSAAYFCTSSPQRRVGYTFGSGTRLTVV.

The chain uses TRBV6-2 or TRBV6-3 and TRBJ2-3, with 11 bases that match TRBD2. Trimming took 2 bases from V and 4 from J; bases not matched to a gene: 8. The length of the CDR3 is 17 residues. Per germline, CDR1 MNHEY and CDR2 SVGEGT. CDR3 in amino acids: CASSYPVLAGVADTQYF. The CDR3, as DNA: TGTGCCAGCAGTTACCCCGTACTAGCGGGAGTAGCAGATACGCAGTATTTT.

This clone has only one observation. The chain employs TRBV10-1 and TRBJ2-1; maybe TRBD1 (5 bases). The CDR3 runs 14 residues. The V end was cut by 8 bases, the J end by 3 bases, with 14 bases between. From germline, CDR1 is WNHNN and CDR2 SYGVQD (reference sequence). The CDR3 region is CASPGHCFYNEQFF. In nucleotides, the CDR3 is TGCGCCAGCCCCGGACATTGCTTCTACAATGAGCAGTTCTTC.

The CDR3 DNA reads TGTGCCAGCAGCGTAGCGCCTAGTAATCCTTACGAGCAGTACTTC. Translated: CASSVAPSNPYEQYF. The chain recombines TRBV9 with TRBJ2-7; D unresolved. Germline CDR1 reads SGDLS; CDR2 reads YYNGEE. The CDR3 loop spans 15 amino acids. Trimming removed 0 bases at V and 4 bases at J, with 14 bases between.

The J gene is TRBJ1-4, the V gene TRBV18; D gene uncertain. The CDR3 is 19 residues long. V was shortened by 1 base and J by 0 bases, with 18 bases between the two germline ends. Germline lookup yields CDR1 KGHSH and CDR2 LQKENI. The CDR3 loop reads CASSPQTLPHVATNEKLFF. The DNA of the CDR3 is TGTGCCAGCTCACCACAAACTTTACCTCACGTCGCAACTAATGAAAAACTGTTTTTT.

The V call is TRBV11-3, the J call TRBJ2-1, with D possibly TRBD2 on 5 matching bases. V was shortened by 2 bases and J by 0 bases, with 8 bases between the two germline ends. The CDR3 extends over 15 amino acids. Germline lookup yields CDR1 SGHNT and CDR2 YENEEA. CDR3 nucleotide sequence: TGTGCCAGCAGCTTATACGGGGACTCCTACAATGAGCAGTTCTTC. Translated: CASSLYGDSYNEQFF. Full variable domain (rest looked up from reference TRBV11-3 and TRBJ2-1): EAGVVQSPRYKIIEKKQPVAFWCNPISGHNTLYWYLQNLGQGPELLIRYENEEAVDDSQLPKDRFSAERLKGVDSTLKIQPAELGDSAVYLCASSLYGDSYNEQFFGPGTRLTVL.

The gene calls are TRBV3-1 (or the pseudogene TRBV3-2) and TRBJ2-1, with 8 bases aligning to TRBD2. Germline loops: CDR1 LGHDT, CDR2 YNNKEL (reference sequence). The CDR3 is 16 amino acids. After removal of 4 bases from V and 4 bases from J, the junction contained 9 bases not matched to a gene. Written as DNA, the CDR3 is TGTGCCAGCAGCCCCTGGACTAGCCCCCAGTACAATGAGCAGTTCTTC. This encodes CASSPWTSPQYNEQFF.

The V gene is TRBV4-3, the J gene TRBJ2-7; TRBD2 agrees at 10 bases. Germline V CDR1 and CDR2: LGHNA, YSLEER. The CDR3 covers 14 residues. J lost 3 bases, V lost 3 bases, and 2 bases had no gene match. In nucleotides, the CDR3 is TGCGCCAGCAGCCAGGGACTAGCGAACTACGAGCAGTACTTC. Amino acids: CASSQGLANYEQYF.

The V and J genes are TRBV7-2 and TRBJ2-3; 7 bases are shared with TRBD2. The CDR3 sequence is 15 residues long. The junction had 6 bases not matched to a gene; V was cut back by 1 base and J by 5 bases. CDR1 is SGHTA and CDR2 is FQGNSA in the germline V gene. CDR3 coding DNA: TGTGCCAGCAGCTTAGTGGGAGGGCCGGGAGATACGCAGTATTTT. Residues: CASSLVGGPGDTQYF.

The chain joins TRBV28 to TRBJ2-3, with D possibly TRBD1 on 6 matching bases. The CDR3 consists of 15 residues. CDR1 MDHEN and CDR2 SYDVKM come from the germline V gene. DNA for the CDR3: TGTGCAATCGAAGACACAGGGTACGGCACAGATACGCAGTATTTT. Residues: CAIEDTGYGTDTQYF.

The J gene is TRBJ2-7, the V gene TRBV7-6; 7 positions agree with TRBD2. CDR1 is SGHVS, CDR2 FNYEAQ, per germline. The CDR3 spans 16 residues. The trim removed 5 bases at V and 3 bases at J, leaving 13 bases unmatched. The CDR3 DNA reads as TGTGCCAGCAGCCCTTTAGCTGGTCGGGAGGTCTACGAGCAGTACTTC. It translates to CASSPLAGREVYEQYF.

This clone was observed a single time. This chain joins TRBV10-3 and TRBJ1-1; D is unresolved. Trimming removed 7 bases at V and 2 bases at J, with 14 bases between. This CDR3 region has 14 residues. Germline-derived CDR1 and CDR2 are ENHRY and SYGVKD. The chain's CDR3 is CAITARTGNTEAFF. The CDR3 DNA follows: TGTGCCATCACGGCTAGAACGGGAAACACTGAAGCTTTCTTT.

V usage is TRBV9 and J usage is TRBJ2-3; no clear D gene. This CDR3 comprises 12 residues. V was trimmed by 3 bases and J by 8 bases, leaving 10 bases between them. Per the germline V gene, CDR1 is SGDLS and CDR2 is YYNGEE. The CDR3 coding sequence is TGTGCCAGCAGCGCTCATCCGGGTACGCAGTATTTT. It yields the protein CASSAHPGTQYF.

The J gene is TRBJ1-3, the V gene TRBV3-1 (or the pseudogene TRBV3-2); D possibly corresponds to TRBD1 (5 bases). Germline CDR1 reads LGHDT; CDR2 reads YNNKEL (reference sequence). V was pared by 4 bases and J by 2 bases, with 6 bases between. The CDR3 loop spans 13 amino acids. CDR3 sequence reads: CASSPRAGNTIYF. In nucleotides, the CDR3 is TGTGCCAGCAGCCCCAGGGCTGGAAACACCATATATTTT.

J is TRBJ2-1 and V is TRBV27; D is possibly TRBD2 (5 bases). CDR3 length equals 14 residues. Trimming took 5 bases from V and 9 from J, leaving 17 bases between them. Germline CDR1 is MNHEY and CDR2 is SMNVEV (reference sequence). This CDR3 reads CASSPRTAPREQFF. The CDR3 DNA reads TGTGCCAGCAGTCCGAGGACTGCCCCCCGTGAGCAGTTCTTC.

The V and J genes are TRBV20-1 and TRBJ2-1; tentative D call: TRBD2 (7 bases). Germline CDR1 and CDR2: DFQATT and SNEGSKA (reference sequence). The length of the CDR3 is 11 residues. CDR3 sequence reads: CRIAGANEQFF. The CDR3 bases are TGCAGGATTGCGGGGGCCAATGAGCAGTTCTTC.

The chain is built from TRBV27 and TRBJ1-1, with TRBD1 matching 7 bases. The J segment lost 3 bases and the V segment lost 6 bases, leaving 4 bases of the junction unmatched. The germline V gene encodes CDR1 MNHEY and CDR2 SMNVEV (reference sequence). The CDR3 contains 13 residues. CDR3 DNA sequence: TGTGCCAGCAGGGCAGGGGGATACACTGAAGCTTTCTTT. It codes for CASRAGGYTEAFF.

V is TRBV5-6 and J is TRBJ2-1; the D gene is possibly TRBD2 (5 bases). The CDR3 totals 12 residues. V was trimmed by 0 bases and J by 11 bases, leaving 9 bases between them. The germline V gene encodes CDR1 SGHDT and CDR2 YYEEEE. For the CDR3, the DNA is TGTGCCAGCAGCTTGGGCCAGCGGAAGCAGTTCTTC. Translated: CASSLGQRKQFF.